This T cell receptor beta chain is from a study of blood T cell repertoires in COVID-19. Study-level background: Samples came from the United States, Italy and Spain, spanning acute and convalescent COVID-19.

This clone was detected only once. Germline lookup yields CDR1 MNHEY and CDR2 SVGAGI. The CDR3 extends over 16 amino acids. Trimming left V 2 bases short and J 4 bases short, with 14 bases between. Study processing details: From reference gene primer amplification, estimates of nucleated cell counts were derived. TCRdb's copy holds only in-frame clones and misses some; the assay was immunoSEQ multiplex PCR. Clonal size and the V and J genes are those of that table, whereas D and trimming came from the DNA. The table has some 460,000 clones, around 90% seen once. Sequencing input: PBMCs or T cells enriched from blood (not recorded which). The receptor comes from a woman aged 18 to 35 with acute COVID-19. V and J are TRBV6-5 and TRBJ2-2; tentative D call: TRBD1 (5 bases). As DNA, the CDR3 is TGTGCCAGCAGTTACGCGTCCCTAAGGGGCACCGGGGAGCTGTTTTTT. Translation: CASSYASLRGTGELFF.